Each of the 11 T cell receptor beta chains below was sequenced from the same sample in a study of cytomegalovirus exposure and HLA in healthy donors. The PCR employed 60 Vbeta primers together with 13 Jbeta primers. Sequencing used immunoSEQ multiplex PCR; TCRdb keeps in-frame clones, though not all of them. This table has about 130,000 clones, roughly 78% appearing once. The sequencing sample was made of PBMCs. The receptors shown here come from a man aged 25 to 40 in good health and CMV-seropositive.

The chain employs TRBV4-2 and TRBJ2-2; 8 bases map to TRBD1. V was clipped by 3 bases and J by 3 bases; unmatched bases: 3. The length of the CDR3 is 15 residues. Per the germline V gene, CDR1 is LGHNA and CDR2 is YNFKEQ. The CDR3 is CASSHGQGYTGELFF. CDR3 sequence (DNA): TGTGCCAGCAGCCACGGACAGGGTTACACCGGGGAGCTGTTTTTT.

The J gene is TRBJ1-6, the V gene TRBV6-1; D perhaps matches TRBD1 (5 bases). Germline V gene lookup returns CDR1 MNHNS and CDR2 SASEGT. This CDR3 contains 15 residues. Trimming pared 2 bases from V and 6 bases from J, leaving 11 bases between. As DNA, the CDR3 is TGTGCCAGCAGTGAAAGGGGCGGCGGTAATTCACCCCTCCACTTT. This codes for CASSERGGGNSPLHF.

This chain uses TRBV28 with TRBJ1-2; D not resolved. CDR3 length: 15 residues. With 7 bases removed from V and 0 bases from J, the gap between germline ends came to 15 bases. The germline CDR1 and CDR2 sequences are MDHEN and SYDVKM. The CDR3 protein is CASTGGQATNYGYTF. The CDR3 DNA reads TGTGCCAGCACGGGAGGGCAGGCCACTAACTATGGCTACACCTTC.

The chain couples TRBV5-5 to TRBJ2-7, with 7 positions matching TRBD1. The trim removed 5 bases at V and 5 bases at J, leaving 10 bases unmatched. The CDR3 spans 14 residues. Germline CDR1 reads SGHKS; CDR2 reads YYEKEE (reference sequence). CDR3 in DNA: TGTGCCAGCAGTCTCGGGACAGATCAGGACGAGCAGTACTTC. Encoded protein: CASSLGTDQDEQYF.

The chain links TRBV7-6 to TRBJ2-4; weak D call: TRBD1 (6 bases). Germline V gene lookup returns CDR1 SGHVS and CDR2 FNYEAQ. The CDR3 covers 13 residues. V was shortened by 4 bases and J by 10 bases, with 14 bases between the two germline ends. For the CDR3, the DNA is TGTGCCAGCAGCTACTCCAGGGGAACAATTCAGTACTTC. This sequence encodes CASSYSRGTIQYF.

This sequence joins TRBV7-3 and TRBJ2-7, with 15 bases fitting TRBD2. Trimming cost V 2 bases and J 3 bases; bases outside gene matches: 5. The CDR3 runs 17 residues. Germline CDR1 SGHTA, CDR2 FQGTGA. In nucleotides, the CDR3 is TGTGCCAGCAGCTTAGGGACTAGCGGGGGGTCCGACTACGAGCAGTACTTC. This gives the protein CASSLGTSGGSDYEQYF.

This clone was counted only a few times. In DNA, the CDR3 is TGTGCCAGCAGTTACGATGGACAGGGGGCAAGCGGCGGCTACACCTTC. This translates into CASSYDGQGASGGYTF. The gene calls are TRBV6-5 and TRBJ1-2, with 11 nucleotides matching TRBD1. The junction had 10 bases not matched to a gene; V was cut back by 2 bases and J by 8 bases. Looked up from germline, CDR1 is MNHEY and CDR2 is SVGAGI. The CDR3 runs to 16 residues.

This clone came up a few times. V usage is TRBV4-1 and J usage is TRBJ1-4; 8 nucleotides align to TRBD1. The CDR3 sequence is 16 residues long. Germline loops: CDR1 MGHRA, CDR2 YSYEKL. V was clipped by 6 bases and J by 3 bases; unmatched bases: 9. This chain's CDR3 is CASSLPPGQANEKLFF. For the CDR3, the DNA is TGCGCCAGCAGTCTGCCCCCGGGACAGGCTAATGAAAAACTGTTTTTT.

V gene TRBV27 combines with J gene TRBJ2-5; a possible D gene is TRBD2 (7 bases). The better agreement between TRBJ2-7 and the DNA end casts doubt on the J call. Germline V gene lookup returns CDR1 MNHEY and CDR2 SMNVEV (reference sequence). The CDR3 is 14 amino acids. CDR3 protein: CASSFRGGAYEQYF. The CDR3 DNA reads as TGTGCCAGCAGTTTCAGGGGAGGGGCCTACGAGCAGTACTTC.

This clone came up a few times. CDR3 amino acids: CASSEFRQSNQPQHF. The CDR3 DNA sequence: TGTGCCAGCAGTGAATTTAGACAGAGCAATCAGCCCCAGCATTTT. This rearrangement joins TRBV2 to TRBJ1-5, with TRBD1 as a possible D gene (5 bases). This CDR3 has 15 amino acids. Looked up from germline, CDR1 is SNHLY and CDR2 is FYNNEI. V was shortened by 2 bases and J by 1 base, with 9 bases between the two germline ends.

This clone was seen once. The J gene is TRBJ2-1, the V gene TRBV14; TRBD1 agrees at 7 bases. In germline, CDR1 is SGHDN, CDR2 FVKESK. Losses at the gene ends were 9 bases for V and 2 bases for J; bases not matched to a gene: 10. This CDR3 has 15 amino acids. The CDR3 region is CASGRTGDPYNEQFF. The DNA for the CDR3 is TGTGCCAGTGGCCGTACAGGGGACCCCTACAATGAGCAGTTCTTC.